What follows describes a single T cell receptor beta chain. Its antigen remains unidentified. TCRdb independently ran MiXCR on the RT-PCR reads; one entry per CDR3 protein. The top ten hold less than 4% of the sample, which has some 500,000 distinct CDR3 sequences, more than 15% seen once. CDR3 length: 16 residues. V lost 1 base, J lost 1 base, and 11 bases lay in between. Germline CDR1 is LNHDA and CDR2 is SQIVND (reference sequence). The data originate from a study of response to subunit inactivated influenza vaccine. The study's findings and limits: Few additional T cells are recruited per seasonal influenza vaccination, authors suggested.

The sequences come from CD4+ T cells sorted from PBMCs, collected around 25 months after vaccination. This sequence originates from a man between 50 and 70 years old who received an inactivated influenza vaccine. The V call is TRBV19, the J call TRBJ2-1; the D gene is possibly TRBD1 (6 bases). The CDR3: CASSIAGVRSYNEQFF. The CDR3 DNA reads TGTGCCAGTAGTATAGCAGGGGTAAGGTCCTACAATGAGCAGTTCTTC.